This TCR beta chain was sequenced for a study of T cells in Graves' hyperthyroidism and ophthalmopathy. Study-wide points: Ophthalmopathy could be told apart from stable hyperthyroidism with a 13 V-J model.

With 6 bases clipped from V and 5 bases from J, the junction kept 8 bases outside the gene matches. The germline CDR1 and CDR2 sequences are MNHEY and SVGEGT. There are 15 residues in the CDR3. Amplified regions were TCR beta CDR3 sequences from RNA transcripts. In the first-round RT-PCR of the TCR CDR3, the HTBI primer set was used. Each CDR3 protein gets one entry after TCRdb re-called the multiplex PCR reads with MiXCR. Here the sample spans about 130,000 distinct CDR3 sequences, 22% being singletons. This clonotype was found many times. The antigen is undetermined. The sequence was obtained from a woman aged 50 to 60 with Graves' hyperthyroidism that later progressed to Graves' ophthalmopathy. The sample comprised blood. V usage is TRBV6-2 or TRBV6-3 and J usage is TRBJ2-2; 8 bases map to TRBD2. CDR3 residues: CASSREREKTGELFF. CDR3 nucleotides: TGTGCCAGCAGCCGCGAGCGGGAGAAGACCGGGGAGCTGTTTTTT.